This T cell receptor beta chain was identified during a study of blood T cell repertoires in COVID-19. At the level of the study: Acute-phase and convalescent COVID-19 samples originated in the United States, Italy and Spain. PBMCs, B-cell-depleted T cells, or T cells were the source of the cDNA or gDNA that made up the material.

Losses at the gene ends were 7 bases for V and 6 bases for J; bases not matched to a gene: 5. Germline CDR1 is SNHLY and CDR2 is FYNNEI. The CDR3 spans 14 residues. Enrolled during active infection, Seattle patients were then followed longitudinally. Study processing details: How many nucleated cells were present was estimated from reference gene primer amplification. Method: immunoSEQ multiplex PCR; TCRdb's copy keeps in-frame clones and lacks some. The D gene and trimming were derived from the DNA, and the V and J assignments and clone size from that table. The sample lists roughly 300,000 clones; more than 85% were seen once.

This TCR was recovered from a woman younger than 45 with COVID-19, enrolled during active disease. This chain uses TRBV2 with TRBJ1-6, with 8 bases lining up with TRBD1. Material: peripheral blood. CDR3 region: CASTSDRVNSPLHF. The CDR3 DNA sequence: TGTGCCAGCACTTCGGACAGGGTTAATTCACCCCTCCACTTT.